This T cell receptor beta chain was captured in a study of CD8 T cells in ankylosing spondylitis. General study findings and limits: Within ankylosing spondylitis blood, a TCR beta motif made up of under 10 highly homologous variants appeared to be characteristic.

The CDR3 runs to 15 residues. Looked up from germline, CDR1 is SSHAT and CDR2 is FNYEAQ (reference sequence). V gave up 1 base and J gave up 1 base, with 9 bases separating them. This clonotype was observed at least ten times. Its antigen is unidentified. Molecular-barcoded quantitative 5'-RACE produced these TCR beta libraries. TCRdb passed the 5' RACE reads through MiXCR, listing each CDR3 protein once. This table holds under 200,000 distinct CDR3 sequences, approximately 13% found once. The sequence derives from a female donor with ankylosing spondylitis or in good health (not recorded which). The chain carries TRBV7-7 and TRBJ2-3; tentative D call: TRBD2 (5 bases). Material: blood, either unsorted or a sorted T cell fraction (not recorded which). The CDR3 region is CASSLGRARTDTQYF. The CDR3 DNA reads as TGTGCCAGCAGCTTAGGGCGGGCTCGCACAGATACGCAGTATTTT. The full variable domain, with the rest looked up from reference TRBV7-7 and TRBJ2-3, is GAGVSQSPRYKVTKRGQDVTLRCDPISSHATLYWYQQALGQGPEFLTYFNYEAQPDKSGLPSDRFSAERPEGSISTLTIQRTEQRDSAMYRCASSLGRARTDTQYFGPGTRLTVL.